This TCR beta chain was identified in a study of response to subunit inactivated influenza vaccine (dated by TCRdb to about 2018). Study-level background: Deep quantitative T cell receptor repertoire profiling was used in the study to track responses to a trivalent subunit inactivated influenza vaccine. Study-level results and caveats: It was suggested by the authors that each seasonal influenza vaccination may recruit only a limited number of new T cells.

Relative to germline, V is missing 1 base and J is missing 7 bases, with 4 bases of the junction outside any gene match. The cysteine opens and the phenylalanine closes a CDR3 of 12 amino acids. Left in the record is the CDR3 DNA by itself, 36 bases read in frame from the first base. CDR1 and CDR2 were assigned from the germline V gene (reference sequence) as DFQATT and SNEGSKA. To prepare the library, RT-PCR was applied. Sequencing relied on an Illumina HiSeq 2500. Clones were called with MiXCR by TCRdb after fastp trimmed the public reads at Q25, and only in-frame beta chains were retained. All rows with the same CDR3 protein become a single entry with the most common DNA and genes. For this sample the table gives around 760,000 distinct CDR3 sequences, of which approximately 15% were detected only once. Around 7% of the sample rests with the top ten. This clonotype was seen more than once but under ten times. This clone's antigen is unknown. No much larger clone is present one base from it, and per-base qualities are unavailable.

The source material was PBMCs from blood, sampled approximately 15 days before vaccination. Recombination connected TRBV20-1 to TRBJ2-7, with TRBD2 matching 7 junction bases. The source of this sequence is a man aged 50-60 years who received an inactivated influenza vaccine. Donor details come from another sample of the same person, matched by shared clones. CDR3 protein: CSARVGAGEQYF. The sequenced DNA: TGCAGTGCTAGAGTAGGAGCGGGGGAGCAGTACTTC.